The entry below gives a single TCR beta chain sequence along with its context. This sample was taken from a study of OX40 agonist ivuxolimab in advanced cancers. Clones were read by immunoSEQ multiplex PCR, and TCRdb kept only the in-frame ones, dropping some. The sample holds 100,000 to 110,000 clones, about 89% seen once. Germline V gene lookup returns CDR1 LNHDA and CDR2 SQIVND (reference sequence). The CDR3 is 16 residues long. The ends were cut back, 4 bases at V and 0 bases at J, with 13 bases in the middle. The chain joins TRBV19 to TRBJ1-5; D possibly corresponds to TRBD1 (6 bases). Sample: CD4+ or CD8+ T cells sorted from blood, taken in a trial of the OX40 agonist ivuxolimab. The TCR comes from an adult with an advanced solid tumor such as melanoma, head and neck, liver or kidney cancer. Here the CDR3 reads CASSRGAPNSNQPQHF. CDR3 nucleotide sequence: TGTGCCAGTAGTAGGGGGGCACCAAATAGCAATCAGCCCCAGCATTTT. The entire variable domain, with the rest obtained from reference TRBV19 and TRBJ1-5, is as follows: DGGITQSPKYLFRKEGQNVTLSCEQNLNHDAMYWYRQDPGQGLRLIYYSQIVNDFQKGDIAEGYSVSREKKESFPLTVTSAQKNPTAFYLCASSRGAPNSNQPQHFGDGTRLSIL.